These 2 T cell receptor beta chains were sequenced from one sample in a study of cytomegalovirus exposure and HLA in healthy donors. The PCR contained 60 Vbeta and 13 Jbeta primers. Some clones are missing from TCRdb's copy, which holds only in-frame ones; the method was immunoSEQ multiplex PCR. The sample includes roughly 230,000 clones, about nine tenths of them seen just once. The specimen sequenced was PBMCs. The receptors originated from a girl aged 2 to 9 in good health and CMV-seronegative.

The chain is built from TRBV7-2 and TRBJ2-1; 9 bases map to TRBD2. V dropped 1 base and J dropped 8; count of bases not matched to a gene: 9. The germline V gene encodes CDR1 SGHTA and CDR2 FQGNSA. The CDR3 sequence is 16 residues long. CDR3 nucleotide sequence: TGTGCCAGCAGCTTAGGCTCTAGCGGGATCCTCGATGAGCAGTTCTTC. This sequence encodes CASSLGSSGILDEQFF.

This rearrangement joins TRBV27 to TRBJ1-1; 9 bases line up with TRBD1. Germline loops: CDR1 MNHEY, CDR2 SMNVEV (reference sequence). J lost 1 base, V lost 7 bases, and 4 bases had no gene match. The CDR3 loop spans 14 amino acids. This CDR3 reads CASTSDRGNTEAFF. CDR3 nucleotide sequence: TGTGCCAGCACCTCGGACAGGGGGAACACTGAAGCTTTCTTT.